A single sample gave rise to the 4 T cell receptor beta chains below, sequenced in a study of OX40 agonist ivuxolimab in advanced cancers. Here immunoSEQ multiplex PCR was the method, and the copy in TCRdb shows in-frame clones only, minus some. The sample contains tens of thousands of clones, approximately 85% of which appear only once. The sample in question was CD4+ or CD8+ T cells sorted from blood, obtained in a trial of the OX40 agonist ivuxolimab. Source of these receptors: an adult with an advanced solid tumor such as melanoma, head and neck, liver or kidney cancer.

The chain couples TRBV13 to TRBJ2-5; 7 bases agree with TRBD1. Germline V gene lookup returns CDR1 PRHDT and CDR2 FYEKMQ (reference sequence). V shed 2 bases and J 5 bases; nucleotides not matched to a gene: 11. The CDR3 length is 16 residues. CDR3 bases: TGTGCCAGCAGCTTATTCGCTGGACAGGCAGAGGAGACCCAGTACTTC. This gives the protein CASSLFAGQAEETQYF.

The V call is TRBV28, the J call TRBJ2-4; D might be TRBD1 or TRBD2, each matching 6 bases. This CDR3 contains 19 residues. V lost 2 bases, J lost 0 bases, and 20 bases lay in between. Germline CDR1 and CDR2: MDHEN and SYDVKM. This CDR3 reads CASSLRVFSGALAKNIQYF. The CDR3 coding sequence is TGTGCCAGCAGTTTAAGGGTCTTTTCGGGGGCCCTAGCCAAAAACATTCAGTACTTC.

The chain couples TRBV27 to TRBJ2-7; D perhaps matches TRBD1 (6 bases). Per germline, CDR1 MNHEY and CDR2 SMNVEV (reference sequence). The CDR3 totals 17 residues. V was shortened by 5 bases and J by 6 bases, with 26 bases between the two germline ends. The CDR3 coding sequence is TGTGCCAGCAGTCGGATACAGGGTTTGAGGGTTGTTGGCGAGCAGTACTTC. This codes for CASSRIQGLRVVGEQYF.

The chain couples TRBV11-2 to TRBJ2-1; 7 nucleotides agree with TRBD1. From germline, CDR1 is SGHAT and CDR2 FQNNGV. Trimming removed 3 bases from V and 3 bases from J; junction bases left unmatched: 5. This CDR3 is built from 15 residues. The CDR3 spells CASSFPGTDYNEQFF. The CDR3 DNA is TGTGCCAGCAGCTTTCCCGGGACAGACTACAATGAGCAGTTCTTC. The entire variable domain, with the rest obtained from reference TRBV11-2 and TRBJ2-1, is as follows: EAGVAQSPRYKIIEKRQSVAFWCNPISGHATLYWYQQILGQGPKLLIQFQNNGVVDDSQLPKDRFSAERLKGVDSTLKIQPAKLEDSAVYLCASSFPGTDYNEQFFGPGTRLTVL.